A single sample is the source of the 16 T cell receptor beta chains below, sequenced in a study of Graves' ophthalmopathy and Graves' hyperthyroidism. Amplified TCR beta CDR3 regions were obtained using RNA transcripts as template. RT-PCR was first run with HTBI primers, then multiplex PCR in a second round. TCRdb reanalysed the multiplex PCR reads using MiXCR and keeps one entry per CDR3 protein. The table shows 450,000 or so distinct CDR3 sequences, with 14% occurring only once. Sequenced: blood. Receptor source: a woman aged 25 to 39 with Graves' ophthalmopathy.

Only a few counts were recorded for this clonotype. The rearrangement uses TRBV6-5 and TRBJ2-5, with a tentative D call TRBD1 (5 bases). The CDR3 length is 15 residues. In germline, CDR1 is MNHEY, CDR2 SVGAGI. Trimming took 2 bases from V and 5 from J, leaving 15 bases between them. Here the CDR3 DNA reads TGTGCCAGCAGTTACGATTCCAGGGCGGCCGAGACCCAGTACTTC. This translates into CASSYDSRAAETQYF.

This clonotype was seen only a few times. Written as DNA, the CDR3 is TGCAGCATTGCTGGCGGGGGCTCCTACGAGCAGTACTTC. Protein sequence: CSIAGGGSYEQYF. This chain connects TRBV29-1 to TRBJ2-7; 7 bases map to TRBD2. This CDR3 is 13 amino acids long. The germline V gene has CDR1 SQVTM and CDR2 ANQGSEA. Trimming at V came to 8 bases and at J to 0 bases, leaving 7 bases not matched to a gene.

The CDR3 spells CASSFELGTEAFF. The CDR3 coding sequence is TGTGCCAGCAGTTTCGAGTTGGGCACTGAAGCTTTCTTT. The V gene is TRBV28, the J gene TRBJ1-1; unclear D gene. The length of the CDR3 is 13 residues. Trimming pared 3 bases from V and 4 bases from J, leaving 9 bases between. Germline values: CDR1 MDHEN, CDR2 SYDVKM.

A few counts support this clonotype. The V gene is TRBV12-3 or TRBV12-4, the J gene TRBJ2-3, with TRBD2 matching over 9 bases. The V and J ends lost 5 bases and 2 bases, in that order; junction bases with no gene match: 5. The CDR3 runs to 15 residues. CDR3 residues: CASSGSGRNTDTQYF. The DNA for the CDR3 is TGTGCCAGCAGTGGTAGCGGGAGAAACACAGATACGCAGTATTTT.

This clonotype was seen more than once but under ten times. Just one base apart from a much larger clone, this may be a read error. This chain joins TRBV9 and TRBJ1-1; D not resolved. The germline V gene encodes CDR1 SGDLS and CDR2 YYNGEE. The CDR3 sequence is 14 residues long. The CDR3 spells CAGSVAGSGTEAFF. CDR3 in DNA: TGTGCCGGCAGCGTCGCTGGCAGCGGAACTGAAGCTTTCTTT.

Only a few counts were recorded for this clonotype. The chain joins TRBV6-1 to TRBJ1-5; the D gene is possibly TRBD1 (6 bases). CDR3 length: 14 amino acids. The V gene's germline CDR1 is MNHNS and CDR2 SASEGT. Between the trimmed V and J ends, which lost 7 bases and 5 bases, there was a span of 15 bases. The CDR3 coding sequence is TGTGCCAGCACCCTACAGACAGGCCATCAGCCCCAGCATTTT. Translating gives CASTLQTGHQPQHF.

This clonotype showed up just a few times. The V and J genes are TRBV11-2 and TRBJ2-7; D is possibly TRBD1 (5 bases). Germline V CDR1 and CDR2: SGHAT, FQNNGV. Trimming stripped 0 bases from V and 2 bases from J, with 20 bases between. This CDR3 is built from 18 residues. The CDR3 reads CASSLDRVIGLLAYEQYF. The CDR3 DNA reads TGTGCCAGCAGCTTAGACAGGGTCATTGGCCTCCTGGCCTACGAGCAGTACTTC.

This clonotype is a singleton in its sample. CDR3 sequence reads: CSAYSTGLGTLYGYTF. DNA for the CDR3: TGCAGTGCTTATTCTACAGGGCTTGGAACCCTCTATGGCTACACCTTC. The chain employs TRBV20-1 and TRBJ1-2; TRBD1 might be the D (6 bases). CDR1 and CDR2 from the germline V gene are DFQATT and SNEGSKA (reference sequence). V lost 5 bases and J 4 bases, leaving 23 bases between the germline ends. The CDR3 covers 16 residues.

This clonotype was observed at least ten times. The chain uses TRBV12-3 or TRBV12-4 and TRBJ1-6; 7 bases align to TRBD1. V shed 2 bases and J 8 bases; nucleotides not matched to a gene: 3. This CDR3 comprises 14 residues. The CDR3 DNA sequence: TGTGCCAGCAGTTTAAGTGGACAGGATTCACCCCTCCACTTT. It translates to CASSLSGQDSPLHF.

This chain's CDR3 is CASRNSRNEQYF. As DNA, the CDR3 is TGTGCCAGCAGGAACTCAAGGAACGAGCAGTACTTC. The chain links TRBV27 to TRBJ2-7; D gene unclear. V lost 6 bases, J lost 5 bases, and 11 bases lay in between. Germline V gene sequence: CDR1 MNHEY, CDR2 SMNVEV (reference sequence). The CDR3 totals 12 residues.

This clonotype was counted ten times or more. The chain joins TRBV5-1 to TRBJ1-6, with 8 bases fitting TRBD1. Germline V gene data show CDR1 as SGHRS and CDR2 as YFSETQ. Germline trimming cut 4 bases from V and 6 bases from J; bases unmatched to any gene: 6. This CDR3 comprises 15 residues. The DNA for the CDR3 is TGCGCCAGCAGCCAACGGACAGGGAGTAATTCACCCCTCCACTTT. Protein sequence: CASSQRTGSNSPLHF.

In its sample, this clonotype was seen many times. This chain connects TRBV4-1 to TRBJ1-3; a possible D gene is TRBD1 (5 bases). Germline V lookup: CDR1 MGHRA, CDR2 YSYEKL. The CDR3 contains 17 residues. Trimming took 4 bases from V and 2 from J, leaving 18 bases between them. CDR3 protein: CASSPTPLRGAGNTIYF. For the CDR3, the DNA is TGCGCCAGCAGCCCAACTCCTCTGAGGGGAGCTGGAAACACCATATATTTT.

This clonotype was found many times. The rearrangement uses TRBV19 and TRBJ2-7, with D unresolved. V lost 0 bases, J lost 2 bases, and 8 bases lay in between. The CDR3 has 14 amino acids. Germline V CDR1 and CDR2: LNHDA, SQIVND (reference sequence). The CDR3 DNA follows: TGTGCCAGTAGTATAGAGAAGGGCCCCTACGAGCAGTACTTC. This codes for CASSIEKGPYEQYF.

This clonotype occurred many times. The CDR3 here is CASRGTSGGSYEQYF. The CDR3, as DNA: TGTGCCAGCAGGGGGACTAGCGGTGGTTCCTACGAGCAGTACTTC. The chain employs TRBV28 and TRBJ2-7; 11 bases are a match to TRBD2. Per germline, CDR1 MDHEN and CDR2 SYDVKM. This CDR3 comprises 15 residues. The V gene end was trimmed by 6 bases and the J gene end by 1 base; junction bases not matched to a gene: 5.

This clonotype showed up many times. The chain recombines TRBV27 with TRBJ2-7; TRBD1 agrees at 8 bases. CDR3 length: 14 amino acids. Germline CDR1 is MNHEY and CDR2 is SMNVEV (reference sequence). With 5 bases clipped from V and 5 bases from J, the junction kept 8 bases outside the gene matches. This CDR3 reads CASSPQTGVDEQYF. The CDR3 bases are TGTGCCAGCAGTCCGCAGACAGGGGTGGACGAGCAGTACTTC.

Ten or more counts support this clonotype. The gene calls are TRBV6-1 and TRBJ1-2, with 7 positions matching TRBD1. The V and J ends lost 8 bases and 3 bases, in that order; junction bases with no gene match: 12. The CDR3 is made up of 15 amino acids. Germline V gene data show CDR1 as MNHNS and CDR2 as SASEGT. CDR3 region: CASFSGGGVDYGYTF. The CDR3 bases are TGTGCCAGCTTCAGCGGAGGGGGCGTGGACTATGGCTACACCTTC.